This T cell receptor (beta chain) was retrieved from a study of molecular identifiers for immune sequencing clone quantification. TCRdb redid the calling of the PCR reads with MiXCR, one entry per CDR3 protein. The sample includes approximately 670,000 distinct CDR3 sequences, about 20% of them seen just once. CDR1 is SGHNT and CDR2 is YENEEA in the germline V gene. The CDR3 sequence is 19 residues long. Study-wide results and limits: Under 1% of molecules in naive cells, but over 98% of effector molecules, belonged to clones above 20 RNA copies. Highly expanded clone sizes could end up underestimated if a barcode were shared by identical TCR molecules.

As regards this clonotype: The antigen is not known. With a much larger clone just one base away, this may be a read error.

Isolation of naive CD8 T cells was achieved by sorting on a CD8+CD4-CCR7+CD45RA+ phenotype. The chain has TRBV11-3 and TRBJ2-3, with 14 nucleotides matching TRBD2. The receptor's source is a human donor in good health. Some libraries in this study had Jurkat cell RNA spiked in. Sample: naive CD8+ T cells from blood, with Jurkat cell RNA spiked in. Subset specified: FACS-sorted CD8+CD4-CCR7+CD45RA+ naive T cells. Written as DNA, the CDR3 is TGTGCCGGCAGCTTCTCCTCGACTAGCGGGGGGGCCGGTTTGGATACGCAGTATTTT. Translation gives CAGSFSSTSGGAGLDTQYF.